Following are 10 T cell receptor beta chains from one sample sequenced in a study of cytomegalovirus exposure and HLA in healthy donors. The study ran its PCR with 60 Vbeta and 13 Jbeta primers. Data came from immunoSEQ multiplex PCR; TCRdb stores just in-frame clones and leaves some out. The data contain some 140,000 clones, over 75% of them singletons. Sequences were obtained from PBMCs. These receptors were collected from a man aged 25-40 years in good health.

The V call is TRBV6-5, the J call TRBJ2-5; 7 bases are shared with TRBD2. Germline CDR1 MNHEY, CDR2 SVGAGI. V was pared by 4 bases and J by 4 bases, with 9 bases of the junction left unmatched. The CDR3 contains 15 residues. The CDR3 here is CASSSQDGRLETQYF. The CDR3 bases are TGTGCCAGCAGTTCCCAGGACGGGAGGCTAGAGACCCAGTACTTC.

This chain uses TRBV19 with TRBJ1-2, with TRBD1 as a possible D gene (6 bases). Germline CDR1 reads LNHDA; CDR2 reads SQIVND (reference sequence). The CDR3 is 15 amino acids. V was pared by 4 bases and J by 7 bases, with 19 bases between. DNA for the CDR3: TGTGCCAGTAGTAACACAGGGCCGCAGTCCCGTGGCTACACCTTC. Residues: CASSNTGPQSRGYTF.

V is TRBV19 and J is TRBJ2-2; weak D call: TRBD2 (6 bases). This CDR3 has 14 residues. Per germline, CDR1 LNHDA and CDR2 SQIVND (reference sequence). V shed 6 bases and J shed 0 bases, with 8 bases lying between them. CDR3 sequence: CASRTGANTGELFF. Written as DNA, the CDR3 is TGTGCCAGTAGGACGGGGGCGAACACCGGGGAGCTGTTTTTT.

This clone was found a few times. This chain uses TRBV6-1 with TRBJ2-1, with D possibly matching TRBD2 (6 bases). The V end lost 3 bases, the J end lost 1 base, and 10 bases lay between the germline ends. The CDR3 consists of 15 residues. The germline gives CDR1 MNHNS, CDR2 SASEGT. Here the CDR3 reads CASSDQSGSYNEQFF. CDR3 nucleotides: TGTGCCAGCAGTGATCAGAGCGGGTCCTACAATGAGCAGTTCTTC.

The chain is built from TRBV5-1 and TRBJ2-7, with 7 bases fitting TRBD2. The CDR3 covers 15 residues. The V gene end was trimmed by 0 bases and the J gene end by 4 bases; junction bases not matched to a gene: 7. Germline V gene lookup returns CDR1 SGHRS and CDR2 YFSETQ. The CDR3 DNA is TGCGCCAGCAGCTTGGGGGGGGGAGGAGGATACGAGCAGTACTTC. This gives the protein CASSLGGGGGYEQYF.

The J gene is TRBJ2-7, the V gene TRBV14; TRBD1 agrees at 11 bases. The V segment lost 1 base and the J segment 9 bases; nucleotides outside the gene matches: 5. Germline lookup yields CDR1 SGHDN and CDR2 FVKESK. The CDR3 contains 14 residues. In DNA form, the CDR3 reads TGTGCCAGCAGCCAAGGCCCGGACAGGGGGCGGCAGTACTTC. Its translation: CASSQGPDRGRQYF.

Only one count was recorded for this clone. The chain couples TRBV4-2 to TRBJ2-1; the match to TRBD2 covers 13 bases. This CDR3 spans 15 amino acids. Germline loops: CDR1 LGHNA, CDR2 YNFKEQ. With V trimmed by 3 bases and J by 8 bases, 4 bases remained unmatched. CDR3 coding DNA: TGTGCCAGCAGCCATGGGACTAGCGGGAAAGATGAGCAGTTCTTC. It yields the protein CASSHGTSGKDEQFF.

The chain carries TRBV2 and TRBJ2-7; TRBD1 matches at 7 bases. Losses at the gene ends were 8 bases for V and 3 bases for J; bases not matched to a gene: 13. The CDR3 covers 15 residues. Germline-derived CDR1 and CDR2 are SNHLY and FYNNEI. CDR3 bases: TGTGCCAGCCCCTCCACCGACAGGGTTGGCTACGAGCAGTACTTC. It specifies CASPSTDRVGYEQYF.

In regard to this clone: Germline is not matched at one junction end, which may reflect a read error. CDR3 residues: CSSSLGGGGSTDTQYF. Here the CDR3 DNA reads TGTTCCAGCAGCTTAGGTGGGGGGGGAAGCACAGATACGCAGTATTTT. The rearrangement joins TRBV7-9 to TRBJ2-3; TRBD2 matches at 7 bases. Germline V gene sequence: CDR1 SEHNR, CDR2 FQNEAQ (reference sequence). This CDR3 is built from 16 residues.

This clone is a singleton in its sample. The rearrangement links TRBV11-2 to TRBJ1-1; no reliable D call. CDR3 length: 14 amino acids. CDR1 is SGHAT and CDR2 is FQNNGV in the germline V gene. The V end was cut by 5 bases, the J end by 7 bases, with 17 bases between. The CDR3 reads CASSDGWGGGEAFF. CDR3 nucleotide sequence: TGTGCCAGCAGCGATGGGTGGGGAGGAGGTGAAGCTTTCTTT.